This TCR beta chain appears in the sequencing data of a study of CD8+CD57+ T cells in acquired aplastic anemia. For the study at large: An average of around 3.5 ug of DNA was obtained from sorted CD4+ and CD8+ cells.

The germline gives CDR1 LGHNA, CDR2 YSLEER. With 1 base clipped from V and 6 bases from J, the junction kept 8 bases outside the gene matches. The CDR3 covers 15 residues. TCR beta VDJ and CDR3 were profiled, and genomic DNA was the template. TCRdb redid the calling of the reads with MiXCR, one entry per CDR3 protein. Of fewer than 250,000 distinct CDR3 sequences in the sample, around 46% are singletons; the top ten hold approximately 7.8%. Patients selected for sequencing had displayed CD8+CD57+ cell expansion by flow cytometry. Blood sampling was performed on the patients, and none of them had received therapy by then. Overall study results and limits: The number of CD8+ CDR3 sequences shared by patients and controls was twenty-nine. Patients showed no significant difference from controls in CD8+ Simpson's diversity.

As for this clonotype: What it binds is not known.

Sequencing used sorted CD4+, CD8+, or CD8+CD57+ T cells (not recorded which) from PBMCs. The clonotype comes from a human donor with aplastic anemia. The gene calls are TRBV4-3 and TRBJ1-1, with 7 bases lining up with TRBD1. As DNA, the CDR3 is TGCGCCAGCAGCCAAGCGGTGACAGGGTCTTCTGAAGCTTTCTTT. Protein product: CASSQAVTGSSEAFF.